This entry describes one T cell receptor beta chain. The antigen remains undetermined. The sample originates from a study of molecular identifiers for immune sequencing clone quantification. Broader study findings: Barcode sharing among identical TCR molecules could make large clones appear smaller. In naive cells, clones above 20 RNA copies held under 1% of molecules, whereas in effector cells they held over 97%.

V lost 8 bases and J 6 bases, leaving 10 bases between the germline ends. CDR3 length: 11 residues. TCRdb itself ran the PCR reads through MiXCR, one entry per CDR3 protein. Here the sample spans about 630,000 distinct CDR3 sequences, roughly 23% being singletons. The sequence was collected from a human donor in good health. Some libraries in this study had Jurkat cell RNA spiked in. Material: naive CD8+ T cells from blood, with Jurkat cell RNA spiked in. Indicated subset: FACS-sorted CD8+CD4-CCR7+CD45RA+ naive T cells. This chain links TRBV12-3 or TRBV12-4 with TRBJ1-2; D unclear. The chain's CDR3 is CASLGENGYTF. DNA of the CDR3: TGTGCCAGCCTTGGGGAGAATGGCTACACCTTC.